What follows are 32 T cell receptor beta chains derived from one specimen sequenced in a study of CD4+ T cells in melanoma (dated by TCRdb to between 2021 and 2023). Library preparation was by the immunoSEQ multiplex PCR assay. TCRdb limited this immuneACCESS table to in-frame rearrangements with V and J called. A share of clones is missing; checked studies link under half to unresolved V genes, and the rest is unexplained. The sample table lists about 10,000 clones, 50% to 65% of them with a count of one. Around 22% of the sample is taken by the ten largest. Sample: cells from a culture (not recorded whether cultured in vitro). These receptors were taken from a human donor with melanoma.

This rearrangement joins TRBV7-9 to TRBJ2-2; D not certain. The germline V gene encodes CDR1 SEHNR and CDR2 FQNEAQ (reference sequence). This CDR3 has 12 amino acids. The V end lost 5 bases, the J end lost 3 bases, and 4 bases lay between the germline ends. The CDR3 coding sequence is TGTGCCAGCAGCCTATACACCGGGGAGCTGTTTTTT. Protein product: CASSLYTGELFF.

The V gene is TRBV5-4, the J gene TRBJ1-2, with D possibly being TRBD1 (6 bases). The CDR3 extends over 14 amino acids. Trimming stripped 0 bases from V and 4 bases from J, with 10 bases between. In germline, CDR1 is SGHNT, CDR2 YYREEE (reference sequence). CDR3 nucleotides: TGTGCCAGCAGCTTGGGGGGGCCCGGCTATGGCTACACCTTC. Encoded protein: CASSLGGPGYGYTF.

The DNA of the CDR3 is TGTGCCAGAAGCTTAGCGGCGACGTCCGGAAACACCATATATTTT. Residues: CARSLAATSGNTIYF. The chain has TRBV7-5 and TRBJ1-3. TRBV7-5 is a pseudogene locus. The CDR3 is made up of 15 amino acids.

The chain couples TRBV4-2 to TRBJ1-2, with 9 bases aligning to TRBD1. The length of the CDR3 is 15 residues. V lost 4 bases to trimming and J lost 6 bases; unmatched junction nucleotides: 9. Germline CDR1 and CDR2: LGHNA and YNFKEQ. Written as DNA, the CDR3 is TGTGCCAGCAGCCCACGGACTACAGGGGGCGATGGCTACACCTTC. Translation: CASSPRTTGGDGYTF.

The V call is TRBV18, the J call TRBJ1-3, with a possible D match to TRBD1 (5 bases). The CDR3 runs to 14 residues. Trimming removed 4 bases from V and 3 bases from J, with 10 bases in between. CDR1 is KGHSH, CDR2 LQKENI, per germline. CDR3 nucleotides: TGTGCCAGCTCACTGCAGGGAGGTGGAAACACCATATATTTT. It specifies CASSLQGGGNTIYF. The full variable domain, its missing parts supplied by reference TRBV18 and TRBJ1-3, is NAGVMQNPRHLVRRRGQEARLRCSPMKGHSHVYWYRQLPEEGLKFMVYLQKENIIDESGMPKERFSAEFPKEGPSILRIQQVVRGDSAAYFCASSLQGGGNTIYFGEGSWLTVV.

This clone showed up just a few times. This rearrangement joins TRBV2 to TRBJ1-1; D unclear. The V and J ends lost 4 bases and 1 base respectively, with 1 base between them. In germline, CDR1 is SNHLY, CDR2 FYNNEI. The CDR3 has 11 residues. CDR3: CASSANTEAFF. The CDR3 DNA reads TGTGCCAGCAGTGCGAACACTGAAGCTTTCTTT.

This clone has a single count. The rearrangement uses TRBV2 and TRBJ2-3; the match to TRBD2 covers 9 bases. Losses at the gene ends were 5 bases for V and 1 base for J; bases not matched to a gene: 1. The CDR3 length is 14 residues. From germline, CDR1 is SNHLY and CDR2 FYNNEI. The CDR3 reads CASSPSGGTDTQYF. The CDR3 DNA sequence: TGTGCCAGCAGTCCTAGCGGGGGCACAGATACGCAGTATTTT.

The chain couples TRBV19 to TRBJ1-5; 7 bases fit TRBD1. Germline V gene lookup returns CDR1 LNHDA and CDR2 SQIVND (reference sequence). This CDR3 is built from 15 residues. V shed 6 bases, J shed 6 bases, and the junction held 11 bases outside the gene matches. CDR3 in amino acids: CASRQTGARGQPQHF. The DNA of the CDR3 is TGTGCCAGTAGACAAACAGGGGCGAGGGGTCAGCCCCAGCATTTT.

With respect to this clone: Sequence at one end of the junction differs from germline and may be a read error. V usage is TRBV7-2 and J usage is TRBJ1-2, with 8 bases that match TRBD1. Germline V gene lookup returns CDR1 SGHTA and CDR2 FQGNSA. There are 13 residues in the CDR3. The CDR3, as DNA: TGTGCCAGCAGCTTAGTCGAAAATGGACAGGGCAACTTC. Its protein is CASSLVENGQGNF.

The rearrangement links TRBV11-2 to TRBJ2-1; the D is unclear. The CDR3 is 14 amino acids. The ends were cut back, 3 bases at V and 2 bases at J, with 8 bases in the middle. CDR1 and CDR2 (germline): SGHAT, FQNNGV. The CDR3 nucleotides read TGTGCCAGCAGCTTTGCAGGACCCTACAATGAGCAGTTCTTC. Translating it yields CASSFAGPYNEQFF.

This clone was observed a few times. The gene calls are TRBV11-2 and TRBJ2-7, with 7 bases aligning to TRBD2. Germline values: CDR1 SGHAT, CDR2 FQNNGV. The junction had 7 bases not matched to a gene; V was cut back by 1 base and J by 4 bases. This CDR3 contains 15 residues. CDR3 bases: TGTGCCAGCAGCTTAGGTACCCAGCGGGGTTACGAGCAGTACTTC. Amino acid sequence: CASSLGTQRGYEQYF. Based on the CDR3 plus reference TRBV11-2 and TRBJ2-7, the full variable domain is EAGVAQSPRYKIIEKRQSVAFWCNPISGHATLYWYQQILGQGPKLLIQFQNNGVVDDSQLPKDRFSAERLKGVDSTLKIQPAKLEDSAVYLCASSLGTQRGYEQYFGPGTRLTVT.

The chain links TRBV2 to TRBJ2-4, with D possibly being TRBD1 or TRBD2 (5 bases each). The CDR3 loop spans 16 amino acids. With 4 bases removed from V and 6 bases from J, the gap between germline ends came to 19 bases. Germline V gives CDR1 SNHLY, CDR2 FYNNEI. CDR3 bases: TGTGCCAGCAGTGGAAGCTGGGGGTGGTACGGAAACATTCAGTACTTC. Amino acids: CASSGSWGWYGNIQYF.

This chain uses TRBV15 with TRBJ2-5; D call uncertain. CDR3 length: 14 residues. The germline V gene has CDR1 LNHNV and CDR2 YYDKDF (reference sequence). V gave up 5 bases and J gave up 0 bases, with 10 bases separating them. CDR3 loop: CATSSRPYQETQYF. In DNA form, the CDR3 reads TGTGCCACCAGCTCTCGGCCGTACCAAGAGACCCAGTACTTC. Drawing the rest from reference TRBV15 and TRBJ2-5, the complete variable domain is DAMVIQNPRYQVTQFGKPVTLSCSQTLNHNVMYWYQQKSSQAPKLLFHYYDKDFNNEADTPDNFQSRRPNTSFCFLDIRSPGLGDTAMYLCATSSRPYQETQYFGPGTRLLVL.

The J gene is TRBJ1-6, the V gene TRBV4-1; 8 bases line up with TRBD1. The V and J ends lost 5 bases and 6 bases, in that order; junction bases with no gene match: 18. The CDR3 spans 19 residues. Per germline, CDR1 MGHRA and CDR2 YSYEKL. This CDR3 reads CASSSPAGTGQNFNSPLHF. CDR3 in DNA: TGCGCCAGCAGCTCACCCGCGGGGACAGGCCAAAATTTTAATTCACCCCTCCACTTT.

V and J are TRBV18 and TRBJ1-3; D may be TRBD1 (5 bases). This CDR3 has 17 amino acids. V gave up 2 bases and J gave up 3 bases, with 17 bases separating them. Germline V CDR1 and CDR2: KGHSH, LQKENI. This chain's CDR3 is CASSPGGTGTGGNTIYF. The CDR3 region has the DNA TGTGCCAGCTCACCAGGGGGAACCGGGACGGGTGGAAACACCATATATTTT.

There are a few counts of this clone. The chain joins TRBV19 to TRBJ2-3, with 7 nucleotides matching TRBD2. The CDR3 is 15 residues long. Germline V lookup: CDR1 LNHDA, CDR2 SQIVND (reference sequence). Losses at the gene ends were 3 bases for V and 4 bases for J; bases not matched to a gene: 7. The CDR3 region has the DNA TGTGCCAGTAGTATTTGGGGGGGGATGGCAGATACGCAGTATTTT. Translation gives CASSIWGGMADTQYF. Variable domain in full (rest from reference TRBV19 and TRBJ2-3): DGGITQSPKYLFRKEGQNVTLSCEQNLNHDAMYWYRQDPGQGLRLIYYSQIVNDFQKGDIAEGYSVSREKKESFPLTVTSAQKNPTAFYLCASSIWGGMADTQYFGPGTRLTVL.

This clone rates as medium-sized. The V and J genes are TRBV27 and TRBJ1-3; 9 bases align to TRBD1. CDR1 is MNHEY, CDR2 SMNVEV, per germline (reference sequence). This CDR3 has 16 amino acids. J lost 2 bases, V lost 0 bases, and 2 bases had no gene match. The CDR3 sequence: CASSLSGTGTGNTIYF. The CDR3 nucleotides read TGTGCCAGCAGTTTATCCGGGACAGGGACTGGAAACACCATATATTTT.

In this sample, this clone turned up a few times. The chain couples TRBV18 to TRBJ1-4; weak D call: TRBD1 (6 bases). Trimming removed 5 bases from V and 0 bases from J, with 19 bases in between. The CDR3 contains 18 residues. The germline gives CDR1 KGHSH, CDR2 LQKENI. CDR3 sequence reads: CASSFKWGQLSTNEKLFF. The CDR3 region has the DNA TGTGCCAGCTCATTCAAGTGGGGACAACTATCAACTAATGAAAAACTGTTTTTT.

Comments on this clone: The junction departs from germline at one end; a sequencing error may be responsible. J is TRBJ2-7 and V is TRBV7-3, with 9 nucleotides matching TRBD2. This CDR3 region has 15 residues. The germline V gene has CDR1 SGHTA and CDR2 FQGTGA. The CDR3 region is CASSVTSGSTYEQYF. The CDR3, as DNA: TGTGCCAGCAGCGTAACTAGCGGGTCTACCTACGAGCAGTACTTC.

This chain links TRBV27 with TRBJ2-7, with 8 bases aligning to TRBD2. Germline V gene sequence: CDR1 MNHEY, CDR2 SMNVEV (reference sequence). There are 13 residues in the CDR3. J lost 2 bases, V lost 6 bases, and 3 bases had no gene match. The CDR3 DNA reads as TGTGCCAGCAGCGGGGGGGCGACCTACGAGCAGTACTTC. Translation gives CASSGGATYEQYF.

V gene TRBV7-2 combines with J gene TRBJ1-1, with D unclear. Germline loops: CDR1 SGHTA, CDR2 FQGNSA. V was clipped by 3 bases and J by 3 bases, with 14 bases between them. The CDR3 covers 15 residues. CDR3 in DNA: TGTGCCAGCAGCTTTGGTCCCTACGGGGACACTGAAGCTTTCTTT. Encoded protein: CASSFGPYGDTEAFF.

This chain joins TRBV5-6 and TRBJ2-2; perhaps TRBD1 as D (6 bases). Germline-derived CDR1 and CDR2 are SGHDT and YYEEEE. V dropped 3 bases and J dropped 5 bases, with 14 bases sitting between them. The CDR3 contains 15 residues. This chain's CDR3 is CASSSTGARTGELFF. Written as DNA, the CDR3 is TGTGCCAGCAGCTCGACAGGCGCGAGGACCGGGGAGCTGTTTTTT.

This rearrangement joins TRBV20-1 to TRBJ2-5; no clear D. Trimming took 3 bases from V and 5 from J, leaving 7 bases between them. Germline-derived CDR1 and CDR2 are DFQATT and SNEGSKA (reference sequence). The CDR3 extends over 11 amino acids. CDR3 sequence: CSASHTETQYF. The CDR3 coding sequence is TGCAGTGCTAGTCACACGGAGACCCAGTACTTC.

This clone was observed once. CDR3 sequence reads: CASSPTRDVDQETQYF. CDR3 coding DNA: TGTGCCAGCAGCCCAACTCGGGACGTGGACCAAGAGACCCAGTACTTC. The rearrangement links TRBV5-4 to TRBJ2-5; D may match TRBD1 or TRBD2 (5 bases each). In germline, CDR1 is SGHNT, CDR2 YYREEE (reference sequence). The CDR3 length is 16 residues. Trimming left V 4 bases short and J 0 bases short, with 16 bases between.

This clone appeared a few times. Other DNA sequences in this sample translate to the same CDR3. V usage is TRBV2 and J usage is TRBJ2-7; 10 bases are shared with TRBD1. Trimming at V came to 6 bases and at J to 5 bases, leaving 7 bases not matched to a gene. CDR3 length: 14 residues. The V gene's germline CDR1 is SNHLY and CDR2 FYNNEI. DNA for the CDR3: TGTGCCAGCAGGGGGACAGGGGTGGTCCACGAGCAGTACTTC. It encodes CASRGTGVVHEQYF.

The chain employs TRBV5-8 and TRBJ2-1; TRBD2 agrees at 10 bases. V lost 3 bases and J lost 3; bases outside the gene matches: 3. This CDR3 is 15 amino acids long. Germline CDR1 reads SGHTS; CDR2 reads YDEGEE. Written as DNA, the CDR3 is TGTGCCAGCAGCTCGAGACTAGCGGGCTACAATGAGCAGTTCTTC. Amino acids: CASSSRLAGYNEQFF.

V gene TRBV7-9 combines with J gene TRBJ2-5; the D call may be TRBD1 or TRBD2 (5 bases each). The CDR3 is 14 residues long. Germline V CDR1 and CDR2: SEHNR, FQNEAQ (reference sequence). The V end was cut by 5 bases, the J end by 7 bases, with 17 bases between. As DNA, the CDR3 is TGTGCCAGCAGCCCCCGGGACGGGTCAGGGACCCAGTACTTC. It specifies CASSPRDGSGTQYF.

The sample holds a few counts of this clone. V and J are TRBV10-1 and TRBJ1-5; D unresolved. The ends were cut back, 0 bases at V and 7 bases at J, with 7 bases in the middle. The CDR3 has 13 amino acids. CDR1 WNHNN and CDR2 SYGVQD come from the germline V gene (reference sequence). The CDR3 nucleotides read TGCGCCAGCAGTGAGTCGTTGGGGCAGCCCCAGCATTTT. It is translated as CASSESLGQPQHF.

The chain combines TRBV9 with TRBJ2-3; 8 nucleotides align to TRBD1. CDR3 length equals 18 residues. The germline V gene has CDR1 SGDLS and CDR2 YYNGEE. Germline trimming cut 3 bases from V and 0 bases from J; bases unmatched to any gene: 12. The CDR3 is CASSARGQGTMSTDTQYF. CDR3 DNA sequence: TGTGCCAGCAGCGCCCGCGGACAGGGTACGATGAGCACAGATACGCAGTATTTT.

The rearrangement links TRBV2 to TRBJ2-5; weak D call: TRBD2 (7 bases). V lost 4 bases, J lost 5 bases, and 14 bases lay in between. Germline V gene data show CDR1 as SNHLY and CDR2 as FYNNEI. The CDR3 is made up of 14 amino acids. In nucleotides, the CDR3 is TGTGCCAGCAGTGTAGGGGGGGCCAGCGAGACCCAGTACTTC. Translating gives CASSVGGASETQYF. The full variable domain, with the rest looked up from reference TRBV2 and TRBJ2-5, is EPEVTQTPSHQVTQMGQEVILRCVPISNHLYFYWYRQILGQKVEFLVSFYNNEISEKSEIFDDQFSVERPDGSNFTLKIRSTKLEDSAMYFCASSVGGASETQYFGPGTRLLVL.

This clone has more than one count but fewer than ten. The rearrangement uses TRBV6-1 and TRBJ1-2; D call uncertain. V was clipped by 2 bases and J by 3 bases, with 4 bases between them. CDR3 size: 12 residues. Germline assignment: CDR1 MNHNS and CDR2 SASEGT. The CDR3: CASSEQDYGYTF. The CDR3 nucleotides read TGTGCCAGCAGTGAACAGGACTATGGCTACACCTTC.

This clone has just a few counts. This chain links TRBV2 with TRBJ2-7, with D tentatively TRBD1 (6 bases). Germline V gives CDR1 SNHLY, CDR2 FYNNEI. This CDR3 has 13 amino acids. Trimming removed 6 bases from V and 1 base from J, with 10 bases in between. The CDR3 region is CASRAGDSYEQYF. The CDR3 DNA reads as TGTGCCAGCAGGGCAGGGGATTCCTACGAGCAGTACTTC.